Listed here are 19 T cell receptor beta chains from one sample, sequenced in a study of cytomegalovirus exposure and HLA in healthy donors. Primers for the PCR totalled 60 Vbeta and 13 Jbeta. Libraries were prepared by immunoSEQ multiplex PCR; TCRdb keeps only in-frame clonotypes and omits some of them. The sample records around 230,000 clones, approximately 78% being singletons. Sequencing was performed on PBMCs. Source of these receptors: a boy aged 5-17 years in good health and CMV-seronegative.

The chain employs TRBV5-5 and TRBJ2-1; D is possibly TRBD1 (5 bases). Germline V CDR1 and CDR2: SGHKS, YYEKEE (reference sequence). The CDR3 has 17 residues. Trimming shortened V by 4 bases and J by 1 base, and 18 bases separated the two germline ends. CDR3 residues: CASSDPGKEASYNEQFF. CDR3 DNA sequence: TGTGCCAGCAGCGACCCAGGGAAAGAGGCGTCCTACAATGAGCAGTTCTTC.

The rearrangement links TRBV6-6 to TRBJ1-1; unclear D gene. The CDR3 spans 16 residues. V lost 2 bases to trimming and J lost 4 bases, with 17 bases between them. Germline lookup yields CDR1 MNHNY and CDR2 SVGAGI (reference sequence). In DNA, the CDR3 is TGTGCCAGCAGTTACCCCCTGGGCCGGGAATTCACTGAAGCTTTCTTT. Translating gives CASSYPLGREFTEAFF.

To note about this clone: Distinct nucleotide sequences in the sample also encode this CDR3. V usage is TRBV6-1 and J usage is TRBJ2-2, with D unresolved. Germline-derived CDR1 and CDR2 are MNHNS and SASEGT. V dropped 6 bases and J dropped 0 bases, with 8 bases sitting between them. The CDR3 contains 14 residues. The CDR3 reads CASRRASNTGELFF. For the CDR3, the DNA is TGTGCCAGCAGGCGAGCCTCGAACACCGGGGAGCTGTTTTTT.

The chain recombines TRBV28 with TRBJ1-1; D is undetermined. The CDR3 runs 12 residues. Germline CDR1 reads MDHEN; CDR2 reads SYDVKM. The V and J ends lost 0 bases and 11 bases respectively, with 10 bases between them. The DNA for the CDR3 is TGTGCCAGCAGTTTATGGACACGAGTGGCTTTCTTT. Protein sequence: CASSLWTRVAFF.

The chain couples TRBV30 to TRBJ2-3; 13 nucleotides align to TRBD2. The CDR3 has 18 amino acids. Germline-derived CDR1 and CDR2 are GTSNPN and SVGIG (reference sequence). The junction had 10 bases not matched to a gene; V was cut back by 4 bases and J by 0 bases. The CDR3 region has the DNA TGTGCCTGGATTAAAGGGACTAGCGGGATGTCTAGCACAGATACGCAGTATTTT. Protein: CAWIKGTSGMSSTDTQYF.

The chain carries TRBV4-2 and TRBJ2-5, with D possibly being TRBD2 (6 bases). The CDR3 loop spans 14 amino acids. The germline V and J ends were trimmed by 0 bases and 3 bases, with 8 bases remaining between them. The germline V gene encodes CDR1 LGHNA and CDR2 YNFKEQ. CDR3 in amino acids: CASSQDPGEETQYF. CDR3 nucleotide sequence: TGTGCCAGCAGCCAAGACCCGGGAGAAGAGACCCAGTACTTC.

This rearrangement joins TRBV27 to TRBJ2-7; 7 bases are a match to TRBD2. This CDR3 comprises 18 residues. CDR1 is MNHEY and CDR2 is SMNVEV in the germline V gene (reference sequence). V shed 1 base and J 0 bases; nucleotides not matched to a gene: 12. DNA for the CDR3: TGTGCCAGCAGTTTATTGGGGGGGGTGGGCCCGAGCTCCTACGAGCAGTACTTC. Protein: CASSLLGGVGPSSYEQYF.

This clone was seen many times. V usage is TRBV5-4 and J usage is TRBJ2-1, with 7 bases aligning to TRBD2. The germline V gene has CDR1 SGHNT and CDR2 YYREEE (reference sequence). The CDR3 has 15 amino acids. With V trimmed by 0 bases and J by 4 bases, 4 bases remained unmatched. This CDR3 reads CASSLDAGEYNEQFF. The CDR3 DNA reads TGTGCCAGCAGCTTGGACGCGGGAGAGTACAATGAGCAGTTCTTC.

This clone showed up just once. V usage is TRBV5-4 and J usage is TRBJ2-3; 11 bases are a match to TRBD2. CDR1 SGHNT and CDR2 YYREEE come from the germline V gene (reference sequence). V gave up 0 bases and J gave up 1 base; unmatched junction bases: 1. The CDR3 runs 16 residues. This chain's CDR3 is CASSLGGLAGTDTQYF. The DNA of the CDR3 is TGTGCCAGCAGCTTGGGGGGACTAGCGGGCACAGATACGCAGTATTTT.

This chain uses TRBV19 with TRBJ1-6; D uncertain. Germline values: CDR1 LNHDA, CDR2 SQIVND (reference sequence). V gave up 9 bases and J gave up 0 bases, with 9 bases separating them. The CDR3 length is 14 residues. The CDR3 DNA reads as TGTGCCAGCCGAGGGAGCTCCTATAATTCACCCCTCCACTTT. It codes for CASRGSSYNSPLHF.

This clone came up a few times. V usage is TRBV4-1 and J usage is TRBJ2-7; 9 positions agree with TRBD2. The trim removed 4 bases at V and 5 bases at J, leaving 15 bases unmatched. Germline values: CDR1 MGHRA, CDR2 YSYEKL. This CDR3 comprises 17 residues. For the CDR3, the DNA is TGCGCCAGCAGCCGGCAAAAAATTAGCGGGAGTACCGACGAGCAGTACTTC. Translation gives CASSRQKISGSTDEQYF.

The V call is TRBV2, the J call TRBJ1-2; D is unclear. Trimming stripped 2 bases from V and 5 bases from J, with 9 bases between. This CDR3 has 13 amino acids. Germline values: CDR1 SNHLY, CDR2 FYNNEI. Here the CDR3 reads CASSETWAYGYTF. The CDR3 DNA is TGTGCCAGCAGTGAAACGTGGGCTTATGGCTACACCTTC.

The chain has TRBV11-3 and TRBJ2-1, with D tentatively TRBD1 (5 bases). The CDR3 runs to 15 residues. CDR1 SGHNT and CDR2 YENEEA come from the germline V gene. The germline V and J ends were trimmed by 6 bases and 0 bases, with 12 bases remaining between them. CDR3 nucleotide sequence: TGTGCCAGCAGGATGAAGGGGTTCTCCTACAATGAGCAGTTCTTC. Translating gives CASRMKGFSYNEQFF.

The CDR3 loop reads CASSQEDSSGNTIYF. The CDR3 nucleotides are TGCGCCAGCAGCCAAGAGGACTCCTCTGGAAACACCATATATTTT. The chain recombines TRBV4-1 with TRBJ1-3; no clear D. V was pared by 0 bases and J by 0 bases, with 6 bases between. The CDR3 covers 15 residues. Germline CDR1 reads MGHRA; CDR2 reads YSYEKL.

The chain uses TRBV6-5 and TRBJ2-7; D may be TRBD1 (5 bases). Trimming cost V 2 bases and J 6 bases, with 11 bases left between them. This CDR3 has 13 residues. CDR1 MNHEY and CDR2 SVGAGI come from the germline V gene. The DNA of the CDR3 is TGTGCCAGCAGTTACAGCTCAGGGCTCGAGCAGTACTTC. This codes for CASSYSSGLEQYF.

This sequence joins TRBV10-1 and TRBJ2-5; perhaps TRBD2 as D (6 bases). CDR1 and CDR2 from the germline V gene are WNHNN and SYGVQD (reference sequence). CDR3 length: 16 amino acids. V shed 3 bases and J shed 4 bases, with 18 bases lying between them. For the CDR3, the DNA is TGCGCCAGCAGTGACGGTTCGGGAGCTGGCTTAGAGACCCAGTACTTC. Protein product: CASSDGSGAGLETQYF.

This chain uses TRBV2 with TRBJ1-5; D may be TRBD1 (6 bases). The germline gives CDR1 SNHLY, CDR2 FYNNEI. V lost 8 bases and J lost 3, with 17 bases in between. The CDR3 covers 15 residues. CDR3 nucleotide sequence: TGTGCCAGCGCCTTAGGGGGTATACTCAATCAGCCCCAGCATTTT. Its protein product is CASALGGILNQPQHF. Looking up the rest from reference TRBV2 and TRBJ1-5 gives the full variable domain: EPEVTQTPSHQVTQMGQEVILRCVPISNHLYFYWYRQILGQKVEFLVSFYNNEISEKSEIFDDQFSVERPDGSNFTLKIRSTKLEDSAMYFCASALGGILNQPQHFGDGTRLSIL.

The chain links TRBV30 to TRBJ2-5, with D perhaps matching TRBD1 (5 bases). CDR1 and CDR2 (germline): GTSNPN, SVGIG (reference sequence). V was trimmed by 4 bases and J by 2 bases, leaving 17 bases between them. The CDR3 length is 15 residues. The CDR3 DNA follows: TGTGCCTGGAATCTCCAGGGAAAGAGGCAAGAGACCCAGTACTTC. The encoded protein is CAWNLQGKRQETQYF.

The chain uses TRBV30 and TRBJ1-5; tentatively, D is TRBD1 (6 bases). Trimming cost V 1 base and J 5 bases, with 18 bases left between them. The CDR3 has 16 amino acids. Germline V gene sequence: CDR1 GTSNPN, CDR2 SVGIG (reference sequence). CDR3 in amino acids: CAWSGAGTPSDQPQHF. For the CDR3, the DNA is TGTGCCTGGAGTGGAGCCGGGACACCTTCCGATCAGCCCCAGCATTTT. Supplemented by reference TRBV30 and TRBJ1-5, the full variable domain reads SQTIHQWPATLVQPVGSPLSLECTVEGTSNPNLYWYRQAAGRGLQLLFYSVGIGQISSEVPQNLSASRPQDRQFILSSKKLLLSDSGFYLCAWSGAGTPSDQPQHFGDGTRLSIL.